The 17 T cell receptor beta chains reported below all come from one sample, sequenced in a study of blood T cell repertoires in COVID-19. Clones were sequenced by immunoSEQ multiplex PCR, and TCRdb holds only the in-frame ones, with some missing. The table has nearly 250,000 clones, about 83% seen once. Sequenced: peripheral blood. These receptors all come from a woman at least 80 years old with COVID-19, enrolled during active disease.

The CDR3 nucleotides are TGTGCCAGCAGCTCCCGGACAGGCCGCGGGAATGAAAAACTGTTTTTT. It translates to CASSSRTGRGNEKLFF. V usage is TRBV4-2 and J usage is TRBJ1-4; 7 positions match TRBD1. CDR3 length: 16 residues. The V gene end was trimmed by 5 bases and the J gene end by 5 bases; junction bases not matched to a gene: 11. Germline CDR1 is LGHNA and CDR2 is YNFKEQ.

The V call is TRBV5-1, the J call TRBJ1-1; 10 bases match TRBD1. This CDR3 is built from 15 residues. The germline gives CDR1 SGHRS, CDR2 YFSETQ. V lost 0 bases, J lost 5 bases, and 4 bases stayed unmatched. The CDR3 DNA sequence: TGCGCCAGCAGCTTGGGGGACAGGGGTAGGACTGAAGCTTTCTTT. This encodes CASSLGDRGRTEAFF.

The chain joins TRBV5-1 to TRBJ2-1; D gene uncertain. The V gene's germline CDR1 is SGHRS and CDR2 YFSETQ. This CDR3 region has 15 residues. Trimming removed 5 bases at V and 0 bases at J, with 12 bases between. The CDR3: CASSPQLSSYNEQFF. The CDR3 DNA follows: TGCGCCAGCAGTCCTCAACTAAGCTCCTACAATGAGCAGTTCTTC.

This rearrangement joins TRBV20-1 to TRBJ1-6, with 11 bases lining up with TRBD1. The CDR3 length is 17 residues. The V gene end was trimmed by 3 bases and the J gene end by 8 bases; junction bases not matched to a gene: 12. The germline V gene has CDR1 DFQATT and CDR2 SNEGSKA (reference sequence). The CDR3 is CSASVTPGQGVYSPLHF. For the CDR3, the DNA is TGCAGTGCTAGTGTAACTCCGGGACAGGGGGTTTATTCACCCCTCCACTTT.

The chain links TRBV19 to TRBJ1-1, with D perhaps matching TRBD1 (5 bases). Germline lookup yields CDR1 LNHDA and CDR2 SQIVND (reference sequence). With 2 bases removed from V and 1 base from J, the gap between germline ends came to 14 bases. CDR3 length: 16 amino acids. CDR3 in amino acids: CASSIRRGGGNTEAFF. CDR3 DNA: TGTGCCAGTAGTATACGCCGGGGGGGAGGGAACACTGAAGCTTTCTTT.

The V and J genes are TRBV10-3 and TRBJ1-5; 9 bases fit TRBD1. CDR3 length: 13 amino acids. Looked up from germline, CDR1 is ENHRY and CDR2 is SYGVKD. The junction had 4 bases not matched to a gene; V was cut back by 6 bases and J by 7 bases. CDR3 residues: CAIRDRGDQPQHF. In DNA, the CDR3 is TGTGCCATCAGGGACAGGGGTGACCAGCCCCAGCATTTT.

The J gene is TRBJ1-1, the V gene TRBV2, with 7 bases identical to TRBD1. Germline values: CDR1 SNHLY, CDR2 FYNNEI. The V gene end was trimmed by 6 bases and the J gene end by 4 bases; junction bases not matched to a gene: 5. This CDR3 spans 13 amino acids. The CDR3 loop reads CASRYRDSTEAFF. CDR3 DNA: TGTGCCAGCAGGTACCGGGACAGCACTGAAGCTTTCTTT.

This chain joins TRBV19 and TRBJ1-4, with 7 bases matching TRBD1. This CDR3 contains 14 residues. The germline V gene has CDR1 LNHDA and CDR2 SQIVND (reference sequence). V trimming: 5 bases; J trimming: 4 bases; junction bases outside the gene matches: 4. The DNA for the CDR3 is TGTGCCAGTAGTCGGGACAGATATAATGAAAAACTGTTTTTT. Translated: CASSRDRYNEKLFF.

The chain employs TRBV6-5 and TRBJ2-5; the match to TRBD2 covers 10 bases. The germline V gene encodes CDR1 MNHEY and CDR2 SVGAGI. V lost 5 bases to trimming and J lost 2 bases; unmatched junction nucleotides: 5. The CDR3 is made up of 15 amino acids. CDR3 DNA sequence: TGTGCCAGCAGTACACTAGCGGGGAGGCAAGAGACCCAGTACTTC. Encoded protein: CASSTLAGRQETQYF.

This chain uses TRBV7-6 with TRBJ1-6; D call uncertain. Germline CDR1 is SGHVS and CDR2 is FNYEAQ. V gave up 1 base and J gave up 10 bases, with 17 bases separating them. The CDR3 extends over 16 amino acids. The CDR3, as DNA: TGTGCCAGCAGCTTAGAAGGAGGGAAGTCTCGGTCACCCCTCCACTTT. This gives the protein CASSLEGGKSRSPLHF. Variable domain in full (rest from reference TRBV7-6 and TRBJ1-6): GAGVSQSPRYKVTKRGQDVALRCDPISGHVSLYWYRQALGQGPEFLTYFNYEAQQDKSGLPNDRFSAERPEGSISTLTIQRTEQRDSAMYRCASSLEGGKSRSPLHFGNGTRLTVT.

In this sample, this clone turned up a few times. V and J are TRBV20-1 and TRBJ2-5; a weak D match, TRBD1 (5 bases). CDR1 and CDR2 (germline): DFQATT, SNEGSKA (reference sequence). Trimming stripped 7 bases from V and 1 base from J, with 7 bases between. The CDR3 covers 11 residues. For the CDR3, the DNA is TGCAGTGGACAGTTCCAAGAGACCCAGTACTTC. Translated: CSGQFQETQYF.

This clone was seen more than once but under ten times. V is TRBV3-1 (or the pseudogene TRBV3-2) and J is TRBJ2-1; maybe TRBD1 (5 bases). V lost 0 bases to trimming and J lost 7 bases, with 19 bases between them. Germline CDR1 reads LGHDT; CDR2 reads YNNKEL (reference sequence). CDR3 length: 17 amino acids. The CDR3, as DNA: TGTGCCAGCAGCCAAGAAGGTTTTCGGACACTGGGGAATGAGCAGTTCTTC. Its translation: CASSQEGFRTLGNEQFF.

The chain has TRBV27 and TRBJ1-4, with 9 bases identical to TRBD1. The CDR3 has 16 residues. The V segment lost 5 bases and the J segment 6 bases; nucleotides outside the gene matches: 10. CDR1 MNHEY and CDR2 SMNVEV come from the germline V gene (reference sequence). CDR3 protein: CASSPKRTGEYEKLFF. The CDR3 DNA follows: TGTGCCAGCAGTCCGAAACGGACAGGGGAGTATGAAAAACTGTTTTTT.

The V call is TRBV2, the J call TRBJ1-1; possible D gene TRBD1, 5 bases. The ends were cut back, 8 bases at V and 2 bases at J, with 15 bases in the middle. This CDR3 is built from 14 residues. CDR1 and CDR2 from the germline V gene are SNHLY and FYNNEI. This CDR3 reads CASGGTAKNTEAFF. The DNA for the CDR3 is TGTGCCAGCGGCGGGACCGCTAAAAACACTGAAGCTTTCTTT.

The chain has TRBV29-1 and TRBJ2-2; a possible D gene is TRBD1 (6 bases). In germline, CDR1 is SQVTM, CDR2 ANQGSEA. Between the trimmed V and J ends, which lost 7 bases and 4 bases, there was a span of 13 bases. The CDR3 covers 13 residues. The chain's CDR3 is CSGREDSTGELFF. The CDR3 bases are TGCAGCGGAAGAGAGGACAGCACCGGGGAGCTGTTTTTT.

The chain uses TRBV7-2 and TRBJ1-6; no firm D call. The length of the CDR3 is 15 residues. V dropped 2 bases and J dropped 7 bases, with 12 bases sitting between them. Germline V gene sequence: CDR1 SGHTA, CDR2 FQGNSA. Here the CDR3 reads CASSLRLLENSPLHF. In DNA form, the CDR3 reads TGTGCCAGCAGCTTAAGGTTATTGGAGAATTCACCCCTCCACTTT.

The chain recombines TRBV5-1 with TRBJ2-5; TRBD2 is a possible D gene (5 bases). The CDR3 is made up of 12 amino acids. Germline V gene sequence: CDR1 SGHRS, CDR2 YFSETQ. V was clipped by 4 bases and J by 5 bases, with 9 bases between them. CDR3 region: CASSVGSETQYF. As DNA, the CDR3 is TGCGCCAGCAGCGTGGGGAGTGAGACCCAGTACTTC.